At least ten counts were recorded for the clone carrying this T cell receptor beta chain. Germline values: CDR1 MDHEN, CDR2 SYDVKM. This CDR3 is built from 13 residues. Trimming stripped 5 bases from V and 1 base from J, with 9 bases between. These data belong to a study of Graves' ophthalmopathy and Graves' hyperthyroidism. Amplification of the TCR beta CDR3 regions used RNA transcripts (as template). Amplification began with first-round RT-PCR using HTBI primers, then second-round multiplex PCR was performed. TCRdb called the multiplex PCR reads again in MiXCR, with one record for every CDR3 protein. The table has hundreds of thousands of distinct CDR3 sequences, 22% seen once.

V gene TRBV28 combines with J gene TRBJ2-7; perhaps TRBD1 as D (6 bases). This clonotype was sampled from a woman aged 18-30 years with stable Graves' hyperthyroidism. Some clones in this sample may be carry-over from other donors' samples. The sequenced material came from peripheral blood. The CDR3 loop reads CASSKGGSYEQYF. Written as DNA, the CDR3 is TGTGCCAGCAGTAAAGGGGGATCCTACGAGCAGTACTTC. Full variable domain (outside the CDR3, taken from reference TRBV28 and TRBJ2-7): DVKVTQSSRYLVKRTGEKVFLECVQDMDHENMFWYRQDPGLGLRLIYFSYDVKMKEKGDIPEGYSVSREKKERFSLILESASTNQTSMYLCASSKGGSYEQYFGPGTRLTVT.